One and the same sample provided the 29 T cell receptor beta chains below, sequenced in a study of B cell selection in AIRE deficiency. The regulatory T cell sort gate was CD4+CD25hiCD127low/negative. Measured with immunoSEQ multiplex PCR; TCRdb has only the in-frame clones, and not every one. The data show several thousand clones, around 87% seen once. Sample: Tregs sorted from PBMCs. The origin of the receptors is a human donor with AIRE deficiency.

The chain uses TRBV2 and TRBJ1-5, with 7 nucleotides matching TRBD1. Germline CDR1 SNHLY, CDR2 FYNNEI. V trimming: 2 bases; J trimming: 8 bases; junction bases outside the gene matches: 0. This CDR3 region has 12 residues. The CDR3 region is CASSETGEPQHF. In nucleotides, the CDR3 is TGTGCCAGCAGTGAAACAGGGGAGCCCCAGCATTTT.

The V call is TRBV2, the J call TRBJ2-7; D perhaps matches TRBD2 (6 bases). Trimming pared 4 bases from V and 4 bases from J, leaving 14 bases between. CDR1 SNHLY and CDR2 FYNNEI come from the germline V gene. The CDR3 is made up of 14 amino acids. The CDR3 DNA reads TGTGCCAGCAGTGGGGTGCTGGGGAGGTACGAGCAGTACTTC. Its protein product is CASSGVLGRYEQYF.

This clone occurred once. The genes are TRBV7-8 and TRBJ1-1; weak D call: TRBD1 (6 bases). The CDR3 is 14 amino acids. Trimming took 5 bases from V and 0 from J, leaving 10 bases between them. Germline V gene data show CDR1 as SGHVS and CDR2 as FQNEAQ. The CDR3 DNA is TGTGCCAGCAGCCCAGGGGTTCTGAACACTGAAGCTTTCTTT. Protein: CASSPGVLNTEAFF.

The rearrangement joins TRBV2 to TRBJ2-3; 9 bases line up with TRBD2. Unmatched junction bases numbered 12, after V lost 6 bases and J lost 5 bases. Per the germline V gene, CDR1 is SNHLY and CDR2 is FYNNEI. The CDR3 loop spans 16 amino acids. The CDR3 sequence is CASRYSSGVLVDTQYF. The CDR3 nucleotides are TGTGCCAGCAGATACTCTAGCGGGGTATTGGTAGATACGCAGTATTTT.

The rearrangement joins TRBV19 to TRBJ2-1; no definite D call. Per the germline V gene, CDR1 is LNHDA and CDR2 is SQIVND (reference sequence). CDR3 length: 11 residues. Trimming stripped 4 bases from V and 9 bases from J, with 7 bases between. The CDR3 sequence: CASSTRVEQFF. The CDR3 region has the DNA TGTGCCAGTAGTACGAGAGTTGAGCAGTTCTTC.

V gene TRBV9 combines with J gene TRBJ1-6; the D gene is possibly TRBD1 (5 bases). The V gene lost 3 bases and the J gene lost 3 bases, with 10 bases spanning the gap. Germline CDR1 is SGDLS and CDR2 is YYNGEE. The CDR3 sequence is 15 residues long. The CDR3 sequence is CASSGGAFYNSPLHF. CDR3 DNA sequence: TGTGCCAGCAGCGGAGGGGCTTTCTATAATTCACCCCTCCACTTT.

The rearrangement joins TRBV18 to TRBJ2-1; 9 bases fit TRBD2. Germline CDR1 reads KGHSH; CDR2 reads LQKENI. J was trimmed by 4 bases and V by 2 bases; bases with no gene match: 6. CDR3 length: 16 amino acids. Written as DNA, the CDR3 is TGTGCCAGCTCACCAGGAGCGGGGGGCCTATACAATGAGCAGTTCTTC. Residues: CASSPGAGGLYNEQFF.

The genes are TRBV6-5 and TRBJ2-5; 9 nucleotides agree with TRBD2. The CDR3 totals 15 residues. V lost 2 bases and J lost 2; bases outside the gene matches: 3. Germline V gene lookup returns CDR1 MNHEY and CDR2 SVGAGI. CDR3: CASSYRLAGQETQYF. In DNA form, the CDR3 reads TGTGCCAGCAGTTACCGTCTAGCGGGGCAAGAGACCCAGTACTTC.

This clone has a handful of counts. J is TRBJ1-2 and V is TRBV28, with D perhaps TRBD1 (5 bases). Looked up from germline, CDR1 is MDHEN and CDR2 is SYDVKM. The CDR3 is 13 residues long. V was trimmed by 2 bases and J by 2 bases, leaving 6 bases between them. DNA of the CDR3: TGTGCCAGCAGTTTAACAGGCAACTATGGCTACACCTTC. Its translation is CASSLTGNYGYTF.

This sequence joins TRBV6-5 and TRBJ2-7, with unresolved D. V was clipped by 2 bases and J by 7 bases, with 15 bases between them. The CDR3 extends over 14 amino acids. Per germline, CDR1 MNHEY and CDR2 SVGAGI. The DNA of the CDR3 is TGTGCCAGCAGTTACGCAGCGTTTGCTGGGGAGCAGTACTTC. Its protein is CASSYAAFAGEQYF.

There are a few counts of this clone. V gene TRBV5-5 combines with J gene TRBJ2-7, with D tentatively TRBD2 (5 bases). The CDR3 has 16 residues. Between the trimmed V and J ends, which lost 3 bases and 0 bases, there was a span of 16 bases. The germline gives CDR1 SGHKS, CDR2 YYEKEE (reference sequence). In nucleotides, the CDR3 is TGTGCCAGCAGCTCGCATCCAACGGGGTCCTCCTACGAGCAGTACTTC. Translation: CASSSHPTGSSYEQYF.

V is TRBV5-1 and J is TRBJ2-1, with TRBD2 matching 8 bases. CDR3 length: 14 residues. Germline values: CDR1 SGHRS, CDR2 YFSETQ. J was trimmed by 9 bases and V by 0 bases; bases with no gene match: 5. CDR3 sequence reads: CASSLEAGGTEQFF. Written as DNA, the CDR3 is TGCGCCAGCAGCTTGGAGGCGGGAGGAACTGAGCAGTTCTTC.

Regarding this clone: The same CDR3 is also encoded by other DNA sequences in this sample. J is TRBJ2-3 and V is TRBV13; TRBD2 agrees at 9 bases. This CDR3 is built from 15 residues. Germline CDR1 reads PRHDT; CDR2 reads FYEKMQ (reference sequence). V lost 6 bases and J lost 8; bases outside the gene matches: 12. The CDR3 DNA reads TGTGCCAGCAGTCGGCGTGGCGGGGGGGCTCCTACGCAGTATTTT. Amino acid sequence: CASSRRGGGAPTQYF.

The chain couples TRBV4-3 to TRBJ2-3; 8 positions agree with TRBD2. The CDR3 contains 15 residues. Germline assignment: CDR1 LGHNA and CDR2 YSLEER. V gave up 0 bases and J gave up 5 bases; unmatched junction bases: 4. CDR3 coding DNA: TGCGCCAGCAGCCAAGATCCCGGGGGGGGAGATACGCAGTATTTT. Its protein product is CASSQDPGGGDTQYF.

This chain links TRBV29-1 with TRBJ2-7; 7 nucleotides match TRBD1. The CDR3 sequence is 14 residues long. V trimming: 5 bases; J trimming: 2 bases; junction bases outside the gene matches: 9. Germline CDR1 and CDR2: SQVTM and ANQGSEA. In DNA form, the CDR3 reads TGCAGCGTTTCCCCGGGACAGACCACCTACGAGCAGTACTTC. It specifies CSVSPGQTTYEQYF.

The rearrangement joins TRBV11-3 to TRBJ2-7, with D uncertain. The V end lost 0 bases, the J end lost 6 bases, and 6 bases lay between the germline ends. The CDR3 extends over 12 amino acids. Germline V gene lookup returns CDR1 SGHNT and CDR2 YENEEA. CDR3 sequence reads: CASSLDRREQYF. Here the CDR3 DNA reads TGTGCCAGCAGCTTAGACAGGCGCGAGCAGTACTTC.

In DNA form, the CDR3 reads TGTGCCAGCAGCTTATCCCCCTTTACTAGCGACGGGGGGGAGCTGTTTTTT. This gives the protein CASSLSPFTSDGGELFF. This sequence joins TRBV5-4 and TRBJ2-2; TRBD2 matches 7 bases. The ends lost 2 bases at V and 8 bases at J; junction bases unmatched: 15. The length of the CDR3 is 17 residues. Germline loops: CDR1 SGHNT, CDR2 YYREEE (reference sequence).

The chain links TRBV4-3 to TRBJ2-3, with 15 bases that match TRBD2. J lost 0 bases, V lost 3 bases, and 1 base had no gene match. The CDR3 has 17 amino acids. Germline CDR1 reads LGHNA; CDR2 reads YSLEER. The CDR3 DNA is TGCGCCAGCAGCCAGGGACTAGCGGGAGGTAGCACAGATACGCAGTATTTT. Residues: CASSQGLAGGSTDTQYF.

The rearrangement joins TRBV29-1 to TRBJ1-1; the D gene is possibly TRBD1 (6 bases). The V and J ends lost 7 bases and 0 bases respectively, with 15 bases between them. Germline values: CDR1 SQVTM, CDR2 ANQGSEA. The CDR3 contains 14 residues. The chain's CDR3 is CSGAMGALNTEAFF. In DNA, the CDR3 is TGCAGCGGCGCTATGGGGGCCTTGAACACTGAAGCTTTCTTT.

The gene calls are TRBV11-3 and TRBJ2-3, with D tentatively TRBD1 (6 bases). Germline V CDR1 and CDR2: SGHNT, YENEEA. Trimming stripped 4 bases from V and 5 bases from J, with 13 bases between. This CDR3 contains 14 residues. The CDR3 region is CASSWGTRGDTQYF. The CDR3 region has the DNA TGTGCCAGCAGCTGGGGGACACGGGGAGATACGCAGTATTTT.

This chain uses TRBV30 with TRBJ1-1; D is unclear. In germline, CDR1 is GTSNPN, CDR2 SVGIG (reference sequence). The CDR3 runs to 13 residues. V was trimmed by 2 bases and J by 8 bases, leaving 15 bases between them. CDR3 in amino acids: CAWSLGIRLEAFF. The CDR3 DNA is TGTGCCTGGAGTTTAGGGATTCGTCTCGAAGCTTTCTTT.

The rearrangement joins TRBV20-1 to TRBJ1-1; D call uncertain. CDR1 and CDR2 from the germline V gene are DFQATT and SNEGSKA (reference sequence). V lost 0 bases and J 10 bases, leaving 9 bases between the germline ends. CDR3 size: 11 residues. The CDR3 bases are TGCAGTGCTAGAGATCGGAATGGAGCTTTCTTT. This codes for CSARDRNGAFF.

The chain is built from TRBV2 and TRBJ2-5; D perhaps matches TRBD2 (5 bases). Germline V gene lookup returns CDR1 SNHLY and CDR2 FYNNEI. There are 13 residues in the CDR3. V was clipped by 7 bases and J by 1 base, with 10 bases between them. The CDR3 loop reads CASNRDRQETQYF. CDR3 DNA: TGTGCCAGCAACCGGGATCGCCAAGAGACCCAGTACTTC.

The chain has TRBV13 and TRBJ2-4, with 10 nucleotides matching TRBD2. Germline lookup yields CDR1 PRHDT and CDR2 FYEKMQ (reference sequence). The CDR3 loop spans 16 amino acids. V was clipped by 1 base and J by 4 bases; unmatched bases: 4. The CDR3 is CASSLERGGQKNIQYF. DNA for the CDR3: TGTGCCAGCAGCTTAGAGCGGGGGGGCCAAAAAAACATTCAGTACTTC.

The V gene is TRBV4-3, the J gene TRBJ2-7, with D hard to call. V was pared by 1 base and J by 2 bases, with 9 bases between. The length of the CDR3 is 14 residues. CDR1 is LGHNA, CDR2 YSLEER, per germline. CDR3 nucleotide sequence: TGCGCCAGCAGCCAAGTGCTTAGAACCTACGAGCAGTACTTC. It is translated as CASSQVLRTYEQYF.

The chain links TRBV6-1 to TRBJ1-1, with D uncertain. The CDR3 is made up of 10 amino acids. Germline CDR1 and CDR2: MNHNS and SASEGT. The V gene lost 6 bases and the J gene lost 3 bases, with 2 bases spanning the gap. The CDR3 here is CASRDTEAFF. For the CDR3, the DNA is TGTGCCAGCAGGGACACTGAAGCTTTCTTT.

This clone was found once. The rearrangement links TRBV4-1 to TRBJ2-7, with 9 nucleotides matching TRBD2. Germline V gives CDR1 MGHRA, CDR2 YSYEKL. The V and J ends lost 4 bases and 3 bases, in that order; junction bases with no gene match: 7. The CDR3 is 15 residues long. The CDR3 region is CASSPQGLAVYEQYF. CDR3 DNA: TGCGCCAGCAGCCCCCAGGGACTAGCTGTCTACGAGCAGTACTTC.

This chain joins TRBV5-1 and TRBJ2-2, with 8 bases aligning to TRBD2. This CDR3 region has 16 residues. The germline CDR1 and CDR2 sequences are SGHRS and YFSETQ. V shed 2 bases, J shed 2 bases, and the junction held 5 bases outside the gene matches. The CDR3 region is CASSLQGLDNTGELFF. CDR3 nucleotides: TGCGCCAGCAGCTTACAGGGACTAGATAACACCGGGGAGCTGTTTTTT.

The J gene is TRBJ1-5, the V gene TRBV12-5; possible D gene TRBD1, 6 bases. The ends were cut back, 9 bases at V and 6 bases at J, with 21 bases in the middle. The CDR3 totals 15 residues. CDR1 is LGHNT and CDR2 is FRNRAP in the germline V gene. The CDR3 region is CASANGNRVGQPQHF. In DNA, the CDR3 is TGTGCTAGCGCTAATGGGAACAGGGTGGGTCAGCCCCAGCATTTT.